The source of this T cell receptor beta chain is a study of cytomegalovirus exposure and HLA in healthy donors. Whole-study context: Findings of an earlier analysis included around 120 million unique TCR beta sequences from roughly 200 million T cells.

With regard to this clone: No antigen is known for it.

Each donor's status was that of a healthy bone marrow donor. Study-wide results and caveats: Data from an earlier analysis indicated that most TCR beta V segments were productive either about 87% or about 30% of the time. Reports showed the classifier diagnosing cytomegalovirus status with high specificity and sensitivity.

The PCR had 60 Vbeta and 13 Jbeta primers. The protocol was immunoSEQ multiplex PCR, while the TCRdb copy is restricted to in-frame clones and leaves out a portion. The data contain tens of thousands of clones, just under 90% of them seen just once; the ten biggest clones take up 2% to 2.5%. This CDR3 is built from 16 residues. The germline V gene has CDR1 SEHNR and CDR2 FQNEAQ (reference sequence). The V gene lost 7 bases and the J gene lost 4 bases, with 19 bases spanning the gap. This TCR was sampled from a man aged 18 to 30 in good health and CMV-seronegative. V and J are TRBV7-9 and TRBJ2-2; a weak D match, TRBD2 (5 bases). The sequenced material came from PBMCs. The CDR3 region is CASTIRTPRSTGELFF. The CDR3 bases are TGTGCCAGCACCATTCGGACTCCACGGTCCACCGGGGAGCTGTTTTTT.